This T cell receptor beta chain was recovered during a study of cytomegalovirus exposure and HLA in healthy donors. Use of 60 Vbeta and 13 Jbeta primers characterized the PCR. Generated by immunoSEQ multiplex PCR, the TCRdb table keeps only in-frame clones and is missing some. The sample contains 72,000 or so clones, around 79% of which appear only once. The CDR3 contains 14 residues. The germline V gene has CDR1 MNHEY and CDR2 SVGAGI. The V gene end was trimmed by 6 bases and the J gene end by 1 base; junction bases not matched to a gene: 5. Only a few counts were recorded for this clone. The same CDR3 is also encoded by other DNA sequences in this sample.

This sequence originates from a woman in her twenties or thirties in good health and CMV-seropositive. The rearrangement links TRBV6-5 to TRBJ2-7, with 8 bases that match TRBD1. Sequences were obtained from PBMCs. CDR3 sequence (DNA): TGTGCCAGCAGCTCCGGGACAGGATCCTACGAGCAGTACTTC. Its translation is CASSSGTGSYEQYF.